This T cell receptor beta chain was recovered during a study of T cell clones after liver transplantation. Study information: Post-transplant blood was tracked for graft-donor-reactive T cell clones identified in a pre-transplant mixed lymphocyte reaction. The study, taken as a whole, reports: Graft donor-reactive T cells possibly entered the graft instead of undergoing deletion.

CDR3 length: 16 residues. Germline V gene lookup returns CDR1 MDHEN and CDR2 SYDVKM. Trimming took off 0 bases at V and 3 bases at J, with 12 bases between the two ends. With regard to this clone: Its target is unknown.

The method was immunoSEQ multiplex PCR; TCRdb's version includes in-frame clones alone and lacks a portion of them. The table shows 65,000 to 85,000 clones, with less than 90% occurring only once. The chain combines TRBV28 with TRBJ1-5; TRBD1 might be the D (6 bases). This TCR was recovered from a human patient who received a liver transplant. A share of the T cells may be of graft donor origin. Source: CD4+ T cells from blood, taken around 50 months after liver transplant. CDR3 nucleotides: TGTGCCAGCAGTTTATGGTCAGGGGCCCTCAATCAGCCCCAGCATTTT. Amino acid sequence: CASSLWSGALNQPQHF.